This is a list of T cell receptor beta chains from one sample in a study of T cell responses to AZD1222 COVID-19 vaccine. This table comes from immunoSEQ multiplex PCR, and its TCRdb copy is limited to in-frame clones, with some not included. Of under 110,000 clones listed, 90% are singletons. The sequenced sample was peripheral blood, obtained on day 0 of AZD1222 vaccination. The receptors were sampled from an adult in good health. CDR3s include the opening cysteine and the closing phenylalanine or tryptophan. D genes are given only for firm matches. The size field is filled for only some rows; it gives once, few, many or a size class.

d_call,v_call,clone_size,j_call,cdr3_aa,cdr3_nt
.,TRBV5-1,.,TRBJ1-2,CASSLAGPHDYGYTF,TGCGCCAGCAGCTTAGCGGGGCCACATGACTATGGCTACACCTTC
TRBD1,TRBV11-3,.,TRBJ2-2,CASSVRQGTGELFF,TGTGCCAGCAGCGTCCGACAGGGGACCGGGGAGCTGTTTTTT
.,TRBV6-5,.,TRBJ2-3,CASSYSPNTDTQYF,TGTGCCAGCAGTTACTCACCAAACACAGATACGCAGTATTTT
.,TRBV3-1/TRBV3-2,once,TRBJ1-1,CASSSTGTTIEAFF,TGTGCCAGCAGCTCCACAGGGACCACGATTGAAGCTTTCTTT
TRBD1,TRBV27,.,TRBJ1-2,CASRRLTGAYGYTF,TGTGCCAGCAGGAGGCTTACAGGGGCCTATGGCTACACCTTC
TRBD2,TRBV6-2/TRBV6-3,.,TRBJ2-3,CASSRTSGGSTDTQYF,TGTGCCAGCAGCCGTACTAGCGGGGGAAGCACAGATACGCAGTATTTT
TRBD1,TRBV19,.,TRBJ1-2,CASKTAPGGWYGYTF,TGTGCCAGTAAAACGGCCCCAGGGGGATGGTATGGCTACACCTTC
.,TRBV6-5,.,TRBJ1-1,CAVMGGMNTEAFF,TGTGCCGTTATGGGAGGGATGAACACTGAAGCTTTCTTT
.,TRBV15,.,TRBJ1-4,CATSTLGGHNEKLFF,TGTGCCACCAGCACCCTGGGAGGGCATAATGAAAAACTGTTTTTT
.,TRBV19,.,TRBJ1-5,CASMLGPLGPQHF,TGTGCCAGTATGCTGGGCCCTCTGGGGCCCCAGCATTTT
.,TRBV5-4,.,TRBJ1-2,CASSLGWGKNYGYTF,TGTGCCAGCAGCTTGGGGTGGGGGAAAAACTATGGCTACACCTTC
.,TRBV25-1,.,TRBJ1-2,CASRGLGGYTF,TGTGCCAGCAGAGGTCTAGGAGGCTACACCTTC
.,TRBV7-6,few,TRBJ2-7,CASSLGGSQPYEQYF,TGTGCCAGCAGCTTAGGAGGCAGCCAGCCCTACGAGCAGTACTTC
.,TRBV7-9,.,TRBJ2-7,CASSLGIAYEQYF,TGTGCCAGCAGCCTGGGGATCGCCTACGAGCAGTACTTC
TRBD1,TRBV19,.,TRBJ1-1,CASSIRQGLGNTEAFF,TGTGCCAGTAGTATCCGACAGGGGTTGGGGAACACTGAAGCTTTCTTT
.,TRBV10-1,.,TRBJ1-1,CASSLGPLNTEAFF,TGCGCCAGCAGTTTGGGGCCTTTGAACACTGAAGCTTTCTTT
.,TRBV11-3,.,TRBJ1-1,CASSLGRANTEAFF,TGTGCCAGCAGCTTAGGCAGGGCGAACACTGAAGCTTTCTTT
.,TRBV5-6,.,TRBJ2-7,CASSWALAHYEQYF,TGTGCCAGCAGCTGGGCTCTAGCGCATTACGAGCAGTACTTC
.,TRBV28,.,TRBJ1-1,CASRTLWGGDTEAFF,TGTGCCAGCAGGACCCTATGGGGGGGAGACACTGAAGCTTTCTTT
.,TRBV3-1/TRBV3-2,.,TRBJ2-1,CASSQGYEQFF,TGTGCCAGCAGCCAAGGGTATGAGCAGTTCTTC
.,TRBV14,.,TRBJ2-7,CASSDSSYEQYF,TGTGCCAGCAGTGACAGCTCCTACGAGCAGTACTTC
.,TRBV9,.,TRBJ2-3,CASSVRQGRDTQYF,TGTGCCAGCAGCGTTCGGCAGGGACGAGATACGCAGTATTTT
.,TRBV30,once,TRBJ1-2,CAWSLGRNYGYTF,TGTGCCTGGAGTCTGGGGAGAAACTATGGCTACACCTTC
TRBD2,TRBV27,once,TRBJ2-3,CASSPRLAGGTDTQYF,TGTGCCAGCAGTCCAAGACTAGCGGGGGGGACAGATACGCAGTATTTT
.,TRBV28,.,TRBJ2-3,CASSLSITDTQYF,TGTGCCAGCAGCCTCTCCATCACAGATACGCAGTATTTT
.,TRBV12-3/TRBV12-4,.,TRBJ2-7,CASSSFQREQYF,TGTGCCAGCAGTTCCTTCCAGAGGGAGCAGTACTTC
.,TRBV11-2,.,TRBJ2-2,CASSYQTAAGELFF,TGTGCCAGCAGCTATCAGACAGCGGCCGGGGAGCTGTTTTTT
.,TRBV7-8,.,TRBJ1-1,CASSRTYTEAFF,TGTGCCAGCAGCCGAACTTACACTGAAGCTTTCTTT
.,TRBV2,.,TRBJ1-1,CASSDLGTEAFF,TGTGCCAGCAGTGATCTGGGGACTGAAGCTTTCTTT
.,TRBV5-1,once,TRBJ2-2,CASSWDGAPNTGELFF,TGCGCCAGCAGCTGGGACGGCGCTCCGAACACCGGGGAGCTGTTTTTT
TRBD1,TRBV6-1,.,TRBJ2-7,CASSEAGQALGKQYF,TGTGCCAGCAGTGAAGCGGGACAGGCTCTCGGGAAGCAGTACTTC
.,TRBV10-3,.,TRBJ1-2,CAINPSPEGTRDGYTF,TGTGCCATCAATCCTAGCCCGGAGGGCACCCGGGATGGCTACACCTTC
.,TRBV2,few,TRBJ1-4,CASKQASVDEKLFF,TGTGCCAGCAAGCAGGCCTCTGTGGATGAAAAACTGTTTTTT
.,TRBV2,.,TRBJ1-1,CASSADRVDTEAFF,TGTGCCAGCAGTGCGGATAGGGTGGACACTGAAGCTTTCTTT
.,TRBV6-5,.,TRBJ2-7,CASSYRGLHYEQYF,TGTGCCAGCAGTTATCGAGGCCTCCACTACGAGCAGTACTTC
.,TRBV2,.,TRBJ1-2,CASSEKVRNTYGYTF,TGTGCCAGCAGTGAAAAGGTTCGGAATACCTATGGCTACACCTTC
.,TRBV2,few,TRBJ2-5,CASSRNIQETQYF,TGTGCCAGCAGTCGAAATATACAAGAGACCCAGTACTTC
.,TRBV7-9,.,TRBJ2-1,CASSLVESSYNEQFF,TGTGCCAGCAGCTTAGTAGAGAGCTCCTACAATGAGCAGTTCTTC
.,TRBV4-1,.,TRBJ2-7,CASSQDRLGGTAGDKEQYF,TGCGCCAGCAGCCAAGATCGGTTGGGGGGTACAGCTGGGGATAAAGAGCAGTACTTC
TRBD2,TRBV19,.,TRBJ2-5,CASSATGTSGQETQYF,TGTGCCAGTAGTGCAACCGGGACTAGCGGGCAAGAGACCCAGTACTTC
TRBD1,TRBV5-1,.,TRBJ2-7,CASDPTGKHEQYF,TGCGCCAGCGACCCGACAGGGAAGCACGAGCAGTACTTC
TRBD1,TRBV6-5,.,TRBJ1-2,CASSPGTDSNYGYTF,TGTGCCAGCAGTCCCGGGACAGATTCTAACTATGGCTACACCTTC
.,TRBV5-5,.,TRBJ1-4,CASSPRGAGEKLFF,TGTGCCAGCAGCCCTCGGGGGGCTGGAGAAAAACTGTTTTTT
.,TRBV3-1/TRBV3-2,.,TRBJ1-6,CASSQKWSYSSPLHF,TGTGCCAGCAGCCAGAAGTGGAGCTATAGTTCACCCCTCCACTTT
TRBD1,TRBV28,.,TRBJ2-6,CASSSTRTGLTGANVLTF,TGTGCCAGCAGTTCTACCCGGACAGGGCTTACTGGGGCCAACGTCCTGACTTTC
TRBD2,TRBV7-6,.,TRBJ2-1,CASSSTGGGGENEQFF,TGTGCCAGCAGCTCGACGGGCGGCGGGGGGGAAAATGAGCAGTTCTTC
.,TRBV10-3,.,TRBJ2-1,CAVRAVDRGFFNEQFF,TGTGCCGTCCGGGCGGTGGACAGAGGGTTTTTCAATGAGCAGTTCTTC
.,TRBV5-8,.,TRBJ1-1,CASSRQHQNTEAFF,TGTGCCAGCAGTCGACAGCATCAGAACACTGAAGCTTTCTTT
.,TRBV4-2,.,TRBJ2-3,CASSQDSGTQYF,TGTGCCAGCAGCCAAGATTCCGGGACGCAGTATTTT
TRBD1,TRBV11-2,.,TRBJ1-3,CASSFSRGHGDTIYF,TGTGCCAGCAGCTTCAGCAGGGGGCACGGGGACACCATATATTTT
TRBD1,TRBV29-1,.,TRBJ1-2,CSGGQGARWGYTF,TGCAGCGGAGGACAGGGGGCGCGTTGGGGCTACACCTTC
.,TRBV10-3,.,TRBJ1-1,CAISLSPMNTEAFF,TGTGCCATCAGTCTCTCCCCCATGAACACTGAAGCTTTCTTT
TRBD1,TRBV30,.,TRBJ1-1,CAWSSRQGKIAFF,TGTGCCTGGAGTTCACGACAGGGAAAGATTGCTTTCTTT
.,TRBV6-5,.,TRBJ2-3,CASNPGTSTDTQYF,TGTGCCAGCAATCCCGGGACTAGCACAGATACGCAGTATTTT
.,TRBV5-4,.,TRBJ1-3,CASSLGGSGNTIYF,TGTGCCAGCAGCTTGGGCGGGTCTGGAAACACCATATATTTT
.,TRBV7-9,.,TRBJ1-3,CASSPDISGNTIYF,TGTGCCAGCAGCCCCGACATCTCTGGAAACACCATATATTTT
.,TRBV6-4,.,TRBJ1-2,CASSGAFLSGGYTF,TGTGCCAGCAGTGGGGCCTTTCTTTCTGGTGGCTACACCTTC
TRBD1,TRBV19,few,TRBJ1-4,CASSGQGLDEKLFF,TGTGCCAGTAGTGGACAGGGGCTGGATGAAAAACTGTTTTTT
.,TRBV19,.,TRBJ2-2,CASGQQNTGELFF,TGTGCCAGTGGACAGCAGAACACCGGGGAGCTGTTTTTT
.,TRBV5-1,.,TRBJ1-4,CASSLRLAATNEKLFF,TGCGCCAGCAGCTTGAGATTGGCGGCAACTAATGAAAAACTGTTTTTT